The 26 T cell receptor beta chains presented below share a single source sample, sequenced in a study of cytotoxic CD8 clonotypes in ibrutinib-treated CLL. The protocol was immunoSEQ multiplex PCR, while the TCRdb copy is restricted to in-frame clones and leaves out a portion. In the table there are 250,000 or so clones, 70% of which are singletons. The sequencing here drew on PBMCs, taken after 24 months of ibrutinib treatment. These receptors all come from a human donor with chronic lymphocytic leukemia.

This clone has a handful of counts. The genes are TRBV15 and TRBJ2-1; D unclear. CDR1 LNHNV and CDR2 YYDKDF come from the germline V gene (reference sequence). Trimming pared 2 bases from V and 3 bases from J, leaving 8 bases between. The CDR3 totals 14 residues. For the CDR3, the DNA is TGTGCCACCAGCAGACCGGACCTCTACAATGAGCAGTTCTTC. Residues: CATSRPDLYNEQFF. Drawing the rest from reference TRBV15 and TRBJ2-1, the complete variable domain is DAMVIQNPRYQVTQFGKPVTLSCSQTLNHNVMYWYQQKSSQAPKLLFHYYDKDFNNEADTPDNFQSRRPNTSFCFLDIRSPGLGDTAMYLCATSRPDLYNEQFFGPGTRLTVL.

This clone was counted only a few times. J is TRBJ2-7 and V is TRBV19; D gene uncertain. Germline lookup yields CDR1 LNHDA and CDR2 SQIVND (reference sequence). V dropped 5 bases and J dropped 0 bases, with 8 bases sitting between them. The CDR3 spans 13 residues. The CDR3, as DNA: TGTGCCAGTAGTGGGCCAACCTCCTACGAGCAGTACTTC. Translation: CASSGPTSYEQYF. The full variable domain, its missing parts supplied by reference TRBV19 and TRBJ2-7, is DGGITQSPKYLFRKEGQNVTLSCEQNLNHDAMYWYRQDPGQGLRLIYYSQIVNDFQKGDIAEGYSVSREKKESFPLTVTSAQKNPTAFYLCASSGPTSYEQYFGPGTRLTVT.

The chain has TRBV4-1 and TRBJ2-3; a possible D gene is TRBD1 (7 bases). The CDR3 runs 18 residues. The germline V gene has CDR1 MGHRA and CDR2 YSYEKL. V was pared by 1 base and J by 3 bases, with 20 bases between. The CDR3 DNA reads as TGCGCCAGCAGCCAAGCAGGGGGGCCAGGGGGAAGGACAGATACGCAGTATTTT. This encodes CASSQAGGPGGRTDTQYF.

The V call is TRBV5-1, the J call TRBJ2-7; 11 bases match TRBD1. V lost 3 bases to trimming and J lost 2 bases; unmatched junction nucleotides: 4. Germline-derived CDR1 and CDR2 are SGHRS and YFSETQ. The CDR3 is made up of 15 amino acids. CDR3 amino acids: CASSSPGQGAYEQYF. In DNA form, the CDR3 reads TGCGCCAGCAGCTCTCCGGGACAGGGGGCCTACGAGCAGTACTTC.

The rearrangement joins TRBV6-5 to TRBJ2-5; the D is unclear. Trimming took 7 bases from V and 1 from J, leaving 7 bases between them. The length of the CDR3 is 12 residues. The V gene's germline CDR1 is MNHEY and CDR2 SVGAGI. The CDR3 DNA reads TGTGCCAGCATTGGAGTCCAAGAGACCCAGTACTTC. This encodes CASIGVQETQYF.

The chain couples TRBV7-9 to TRBJ2-5; 7 nucleotides line up with TRBD1. V gave up 4 bases and J gave up 5 bases; unmatched junction bases: 10. The CDR3 is 15 amino acids. CDR1 SEHNR and CDR2 FQNEAQ come from the germline V gene (reference sequence). DNA of the CDR3: TGTGCCAGCAGCTCCACCACAGGGGCTGGGGAGACCCAGTACTTC. It encodes CASSSTTGAGETQYF.

The chain links TRBV7-9 to TRBJ1-2; a weak D match, TRBD1 (5 bases). Trimming took 4 bases from V and 6 from J, leaving 12 bases between them. This CDR3 has 13 amino acids. Germline V gene data show CDR1 as SEHNR and CDR2 as FQNEAQ (reference sequence). In DNA form, the CDR3 reads TGTGCCAGCAGCTGGCAGGGAGAGGATGGCTACACCTTC. Residues: CASSWQGEDGYTF.

This clone was seen a handful of times. The J gene is TRBJ2-4, the V gene TRBV2; tentatively, D is TRBD1 (5 bases). The CDR3 contains 14 residues. The ends were cut back, 3 bases at V and 4 bases at J, with 10 bases in the middle. Germline-derived CDR1 and CDR2 are SNHLY and FYNNEI. In DNA form, the CDR3 reads TGTGCCAGCAGTGAGGGGCAATATAAAAACATTCAGTACTTC. This gives the protein CASSEGQYKNIQYF.

The chain combines TRBV9 with TRBJ1-5; 8 nucleotides align to TRBD1. This CDR3 comprises 14 residues. With 3 bases clipped from V and 6 bases from J, the junction kept 5 bases outside the gene matches. CDR1 is SGDLS and CDR2 is YYNGEE in the germline V gene. The CDR3 coding sequence is TGTGCCAGCAGCGGACAGGGGATCCCTCAGCCCCAGCATTTT. Translation: CASSGQGIPQPQHF.

J is TRBJ2-1 and V is TRBV29-1, with no clear D. The CDR3 spans 12 residues. Looked up from germline, CDR1 is SQVTM and CDR2 is ANQGSEA. V was cut by 8 bases and J by 5 bases, with 13 bases left in between. The CDR3 coding sequence is TGCAGCTCCACGCGGCCAAACAATGAGCAGTTCTTC. Encoded protein: CSSTRPNNEQFF.

This clone has just a few counts. The genes are TRBV27 and TRBJ1-2, with TRBD1 matching 10 bases. Germline lookup yields CDR1 MNHEY and CDR2 SMNVEV (reference sequence). The CDR3 loop spans 15 amino acids. J lost 2 bases, V lost 2 bases, and 2 bases had no gene match. The DNA for the CDR3 is TGTGCCAGCAGTTTAGGGGGACAGGGGAACTATGGCTACACCTTC. Its protein product is CASSLGGQGNYGYTF.

The rearrangement uses TRBV11-3 and TRBJ2-1, with 12 bases that match TRBD1. The length of the CDR3 is 19 residues. Germline trimming cut 1 base from V and 7 bases from J; bases unmatched to any gene: 14. Germline V gene lookup returns CDR1 SGHNT and CDR2 YENEEA. The CDR3, as DNA: TGTGCCAGCAGCTTAGGGTTTTTTGGGGACAGGGGGCTGAGGAATGAGCAGTTCTTC. It specifies CASSLGFFGDRGLRNEQFF. Drawing the rest from reference TRBV11-3 and TRBJ2-1, the complete variable domain is EAGVVQSPRYKIIEKKQPVAFWCNPISGHNTLYWYLQNLGQGPELLIRYENEEAVDDSQLPKDRFSAERLKGVDSTLKIQPAELGDSAVYLCASSLGFFGDRGLRNEQFFGPGTRLTVL.

The chain couples TRBV19 to TRBJ2-7; D is perhaps TRBD1 (5 bases). Looked up from germline, CDR1 is LNHDA and CDR2 is SQIVND (reference sequence). CDR3 length equals 13 residues. V lost 9 bases, J lost 4 bases, and 16 bases lay in between. CDR3 in amino acids: CASQGSFPYEQYF. As DNA, the CDR3 is TGTGCCAGCCAGGGCTCCTTCCCGTACGAGCAGTACTTC.

The V gene is TRBV5-4, the J gene TRBJ2-7; TRBD1 matches at 11 bases. The ends lost 3 bases at V and 4 bases at J; junction bases unmatched: 6. Germline lookup yields CDR1 SGHNT and CDR2 YYREEE (reference sequence). This CDR3 is 15 amino acids long. CDR3 residues: CASSYTGTGGYEQYF. The CDR3 DNA reads as TGTGCCAGCAGCTATACCGGGACAGGGGGATACGAGCAGTACTTC.

The V call is TRBV28, the J call TRBJ1-1; no definite D call. The CDR3 totals 13 residues. The V gene's germline CDR1 is MDHEN and CDR2 SYDVKM. With 6 bases removed from V and 1 base from J, the gap between germline ends came to 9 bases. CDR3 bases: TGTGCCAGCAGGAAAACGGGGAACACTGAAGCTTTCTTT. Translation: CASRKTGNTEAFF. The whole variable domain, remainder taken from reference TRBV28 and TRBJ1-1, is DVKVTQSSRYLVKRTGEKVFLECVQDMDHENMFWYRQDPGLGLRLIYFSYDVKMKEKGDIPEGYSVSREKKERFSLILESASTNQTSMYLCASRKTGNTEAFFGQGTRLTVV.

The chain has TRBV7-6 and TRBJ2-1; 8 nucleotides agree with TRBD2. The CDR3 totals 15 residues. In germline, CDR1 is SGHVS, CDR2 FNYEAQ. V gave up 3 bases and J gave up 5 bases; unmatched junction bases: 6. The CDR3 DNA reads TGTGCCAGCAGCTTTTTACTAGCGGAACACAATGAGCAGTTCTTC. Residues: CASSFLLAEHNEQFF.

This clone appeared a few times. The chain employs TRBV7-2 and TRBJ2-7; TRBD2 might be the D (6 bases). V was clipped by 4 bases and J by 2 bases, with 18 bases between them. Germline-derived CDR1 and CDR2 are SGHTA and FQGNSA. The CDR3 loop spans 16 amino acids. In DNA form, the CDR3 reads TGTGCCAGCAGCTCCGAGCCGTGGAGGGGACCCTACGAGCAGTACTTC. Protein product: CASSSEPWRGPYEQYF.

The rearrangement links TRBV27 to TRBJ1-4; a possible D gene is TRBD1 (5 bases). From germline, CDR1 is MNHEY and CDR2 SMNVEV (reference sequence). V was shortened by 6 bases and J by 8 bases, with 10 bases between the two germline ends. The CDR3 loop spans 12 amino acids. The CDR3 DNA reads as TGTGCCAGCAGGGCAAACAGGGAAAAACTGTTTTTT. This encodes CASRANREKLFF.

The chain has TRBV4-3 and TRBJ2-7; 10 nucleotides match TRBD2. This CDR3 comprises 15 residues. The V gene end was trimmed by 4 bases and the J gene end by 6 bases; junction bases not matched to a gene: 9. Germline V CDR1 and CDR2: LGHNA, YSLEER. CDR3 DNA sequence: TGCGCCAGCAGCCCTTCAGCCGGGACTAGCGTCGAGCAGTACTTC. This translates into CASSPSAGTSVEQYF.

The chain has TRBV19 and TRBJ2-5; D possibly matches TRBD1 or TRBD2 (5 bases each). Germline V gene lookup returns CDR1 LNHDA and CDR2 SQIVND (reference sequence). This CDR3 comprises 13 residues. V was clipped by 3 bases and J by 0 bases, with 5 bases between them. The CDR3 DNA is TGTGCCAGTAGTATGGGGGACCAAGAGACCCAGTACTTC. This codes for CASSMGDQETQYF.

This chain uses TRBV5-3 with TRBJ1-4, with 9 nucleotides matching TRBD1. TRBV5-3 is an ORF for which the function is uncertain. This CDR3 comprises 15 residues. J was trimmed by 8 bases and V by 0 bases; bases with no gene match: 5. The CDR3 region has the DNA TGTGCCAGAAGCTTGGTTTCGACAGGGGGAGAAAAACTGTTTTTT. Translation gives CARSLVSTGGEKLFF.

This chain connects TRBV27 to TRBJ2-5, with unresolved D. V lost 2 bases and J lost 0, with 19 bases in between. Germline assignment: CDR1 MNHEY and CDR2 SMNVEV (reference sequence). The CDR3 loop spans 18 amino acids. CDR3 loop: CASSLQVPGSPYQETQYF. The CDR3 coding sequence is TGTGCCAGCAGTTTACAGGTACCAGGCTCACCCTACCAAGAGACCCAGTACTTC.

The chain couples TRBV29-1 to TRBJ2-7, with a tentative D call TRBD2 (5 bases). The CDR3 is made up of 13 amino acids. CDR1 SQVTM and CDR2 ANQGSEA come from the germline V gene. Trimming took 5 bases from V and 3 from J, leaving 14 bases between them. The CDR3 here is CSVFGFRGYEQYF. CDR3 bases: TGCAGCGTTTTCGGTTTTCGGGGCTACGAGCAGTACTTC.

The J gene is TRBJ2-3, the V gene TRBV20-1; D not certain. The CDR3 is 10 amino acids. Looked up from germline, CDR1 is DFQATT and CDR2 is SNEGSKA (reference sequence). Trimming shortened V by 2 bases and J by 6 bases, and 3 bases separated the two germline ends. In nucleotides, the CDR3 is TGCAGTGCTAGAAGTGATACGCAGTATTTT. Encoded protein: CSARSDTQYF.

The chain recombines TRBV28 with TRBJ1-2; TRBD1 aligns across 8 bases. The CDR3 is 15 amino acids. V dropped 5 bases and J dropped 2; count of bases not matched to a gene: 7. CDR1 is MDHEN and CDR2 is SYDVKM in the germline V gene. CDR3 loop: CASSLQGGPNYGYTF. The DNA of the CDR3 is TGTGCCAGCAGTCTACAGGGGGGGCCGAACTATGGCTACACCTTC.

This chain links TRBV6-5 with TRBJ2-5; 9 bases fit TRBD2. The CDR3 is 14 amino acids. The germline gives CDR1 MNHEY, CDR2 SVGAGI. The junction had 6 bases not matched to a gene; V was cut back by 5 bases and J by 5 bases. The CDR3 region is CASSLSGSGETQYF. In nucleotides, the CDR3 is TGTGCCAGCAGTCTTAGCGGGAGTGGGGAGACCCAGTACTTC.